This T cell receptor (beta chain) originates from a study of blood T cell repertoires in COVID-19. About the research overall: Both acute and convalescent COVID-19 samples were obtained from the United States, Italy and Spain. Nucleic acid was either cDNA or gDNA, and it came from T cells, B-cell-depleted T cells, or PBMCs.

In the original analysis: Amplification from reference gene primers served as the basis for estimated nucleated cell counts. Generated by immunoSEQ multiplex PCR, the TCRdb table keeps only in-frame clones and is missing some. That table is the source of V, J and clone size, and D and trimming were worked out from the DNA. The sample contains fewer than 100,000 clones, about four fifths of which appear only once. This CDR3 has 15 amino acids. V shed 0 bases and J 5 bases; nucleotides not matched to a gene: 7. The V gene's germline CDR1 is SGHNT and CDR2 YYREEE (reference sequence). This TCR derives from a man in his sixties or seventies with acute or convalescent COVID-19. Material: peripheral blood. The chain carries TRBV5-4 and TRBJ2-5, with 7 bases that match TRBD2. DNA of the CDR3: TGTGCCAGCAGCTTGGCCCGGGGGAGGGCGGAGACCCAGTACTTC. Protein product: CASSLARGRAETQYF.